Presented here are 9 T cell receptor beta chains from one specimen sequenced in a study of blood T cell repertoires in COVID-19 (dated by TCRdb to about 2020). The library was prepared using the immunoSEQ multiplex PCR assay. TCRdb took this table from immuneACCESS and kept in-frame rearrangements with V and J called. Such tables lack part of the clones; where checked against another copy, unresolved V genes explain under half of the gap, and the rest is unexplained. Across this sample there are tens of thousands of clones, with about nine tenths seen only once. 1.9% of the sample belongs to the ten largest clones. Sequences were obtained from peripheral blood. The receptors originated from a woman aged 45-59 years in a cohort sampled during active COVID-19.

This chain uses TRBV3-1 (or the pseudogene TRBV3-2) with TRBJ1-2, with D perhaps matching TRBD1 (5 bases). The CDR3 spans 14 residues. Germline V lookup: CDR1 LGHDT, CDR2 YNNKEL (reference sequence). V lost 5 bases, J lost 6 bases, and 16 bases lay in between. This CDR3 is CASSSRDLRNGYTF. The CDR3 DNA reads TGTGCCAGCAGCAGCAGGGATTTGAGAAATGGCTACACCTTC.

The chain has TRBV19 and TRBJ1-6; 9 bases are a match to TRBD1. V was clipped by 5 bases and J by 10 bases; unmatched bases: 9. There are 15 residues in the CDR3. Germline V gene sequence: CDR1 LNHDA, CDR2 SQIVND (reference sequence). CDR3: CASSSGQGIQSPLHF. In DNA form, the CDR3 reads TGTGCCAGTAGTTCGGGACAGGGTATTCAGTCACCCCTCCACTTT.

V usage is TRBV19 and J usage is TRBJ1-2, with 7 bases lining up with TRBD1. V lost 7 bases and J lost 1; bases outside the gene matches: 6. Germline-derived CDR1 and CDR2 are LNHDA and SQIVND (reference sequence). There are 14 residues in the CDR3. For the CDR3, the DNA is TGTGCCAGTACGGAGGGACAGCTTAACTATGGCTACACCTTC. Amino acid sequence: CASTEGQLNYGYTF.

The chain uses TRBV12-3 or TRBV12-4 and TRBJ1-2; tentatively, D is TRBD1 (5 bases). The CDR3 has 13 residues. The ends were cut back, 1 base at V and 8 bases at J, with 11 bases in the middle. The CDR3 spells CASSLEKGRGYTF. The CDR3, as DNA: TGTGCCAGCAGTTTAGAAAAGGGGCGAGGCTACACCTTC.

This chain uses TRBV11-3 with TRBJ2-4, with a tentative D call TRBD2 (6 bases). CDR1 and CDR2 from the germline V gene are SGHNT and YENEEA. Between the trimmed V and J ends, which lost 1 base and 7 bases, there was a span of 14 bases. There are 15 residues in the CDR3. CDR3 region: CASSLGGREVNIQYF. The CDR3 DNA is TGTGCCAGCAGCTTAGGGGGCAGGGAGGTGAACATTCAGTACTTC.

V gene TRBV5-4 combines with J gene TRBJ2-7; D is possibly TRBD1 (6 bases). Germline CDR1 and CDR2: SGHNT and YYREEE (reference sequence). The CDR3 is 15 amino acids. Trimming removed 3 bases at V and 2 bases at J, with 15 bases between. The CDR3 reads CASSYGGQHPYEQYF. In DNA form, the CDR3 reads TGTGCCAGCAGCTACGGCGGACAGCACCCCTACGAGCAGTACTTC.

The rearrangement links TRBV2 to TRBJ2-7, with TRBD1 identical over 12 bases. The V and J ends lost 6 bases and 4 bases, in that order; junction bases with no gene match: 7. The CDR3 length is 15 residues. The germline V gene encodes CDR1 SNHLY and CDR2 FYNNEI. DNA for the CDR3: TGTGCCAGCAGAGCTTTGGGACAGGGGGCTTACGAGCAGTACTTC. Translation gives CASRALGQGAYEQYF.

V gene TRBV3-1 (or the pseudogene TRBV3-2) combines with J gene TRBJ1-2, with D possibly matching TRBD1 (6 bases). CDR3 size: 14 residues. Germline CDR1 is LGHDT and CDR2 is YNNKEL (reference sequence). V was trimmed by 1 base and J by 5 bases, leaving 11 bases between them. CDR3 sequence reads: CASSQVGTKYGYTF. The DNA for the CDR3 is TGTGCCAGCAGCCAAGTTGGGACAAAGTATGGCTACACCTTC.

Regarding this clone: A junction end diverges from the germline sequence, so it may reflect a read error. The genes are TRBV7-9 and TRBJ2-7, with D unclear. Per germline, CDR1 SEHNR and CDR2 FQNEAQ (reference sequence). The CDR3 is 10 amino acids. In nucleotides, the CDR3 is TGTGCCAGCCCCTTTCTCGGTTGTTTCTTC. Protein: CASPFLGCFF.